This entry lists 26 T cell receptor beta chains sequenced from one sample in a study of cytomegalovirus exposure and HLA in healthy donors. Amplification used 60 Vbeta primers and 13 Jbeta primers. The method was immunoSEQ multiplex PCR; TCRdb's version includes in-frame clones alone and lacks a portion of them. Among about 100,000 clones, roughly 75% were seen once, and the ten largest hold 7.3%. The sequenced sample was PBMCs. Receptors were obtained from a man under 40 in good health and CMV-seronegative.

The V gene is TRBV6-4, the J gene TRBJ1-1, with a weak D call TRBD1 (5 bases). The germline V gene has CDR1 MRHNA and CDR2 SNTAGT. The V gene lost 2 bases and the J gene lost 6 bases, with 10 bases spanning the gap. The CDR3 is made up of 13 amino acids. As DNA, the CDR3 is TGTGCCAGCAGTGACCGGGGGGACTCTGAAGCTTTCTTT. As protein: CASSDRGDSEAFF.

This chain connects TRBV5-1 to TRBJ2-5; 7 bases agree with TRBD1. With V trimmed by 3 bases and J by 5 bases, 10 bases remained unmatched. In germline, CDR1 is SGHRS, CDR2 YFSETQ. The CDR3 is made up of 15 amino acids. The CDR3 DNA reads TGCGCCAGCAGCTCTTTGACAGGGCCCAGGGAGACCCAGTACTTC. This gives the protein CASSSLTGPRETQYF.

The V call is TRBV4-2, the J call TRBJ1-1; 8 nucleotides match TRBD1. This CDR3 region has 14 residues. Germline-derived CDR1 and CDR2 are LGHNA and YNFKEQ. The V segment lost 3 bases and the J segment 4 bases; nucleotides outside the gene matches: 4. CDR3 region: CASSQDRVVTEAFF. The CDR3 DNA is TGTGCCAGCAGCCAGGACAGGGTTGTCACTGAAGCTTTCTTT.

CDR3 protein: CASSRDSTYEQYF. The CDR3 region has the DNA TGTGCCAGCAGCCGGGACAGCACCTACGAGCAGTACTTC. V usage is TRBV6-6 and J usage is TRBJ2-7; 7 positions agree with TRBD1. The CDR3 contains 13 residues. Trimming at V came to 6 bases and at J to 2 bases, leaving 4 bases not matched to a gene. Germline CDR1 and CDR2: MNHNY and SVGAGI (reference sequence).

This clone appeared once. The chain employs TRBV30 and TRBJ2-2; 8 bases are shared with TRBD1. This CDR3 spans 14 amino acids. V trimming: 8 bases; J trimming: 4 bases; junction bases outside the gene matches: 9. CDR1 and CDR2 from the germline V gene are GTSNPN and SVGIG (reference sequence). This chain's CDR3 is CARQGSLSTGELFF. In DNA form, the CDR3 reads TGTGCCCGACAGGGGAGTTTGAGCACCGGGGAGCTGTTTTTT.

The CDR3 sequence is CASSLGGVGARNEQYF. CDR3 in DNA: TGTGCCAGCAGCTTAGGGGGCGTTGGGGCGAGGAACGAGCAGTACTTC. The V and J genes are TRBV7-6 and TRBJ2-7, with D maybe TRBD1 (5 bases). This CDR3 contains 16 residues. Germline assignment: CDR1 SGHVS and CDR2 FNYEAQ. The V gene lost 1 base and the J gene lost 5 bases, with 18 bases spanning the gap.

CDR3 in DNA: TGTGCCAGCAGCCCTACGACTAGCGGGGACTACGAGCAGTACTTC. Translating it yields CASSPTTSGDYEQYF. This chain links TRBV14 with TRBJ2-7; 11 nucleotides line up with TRBD2. V trimming: 4 bases; J trimming: 3 bases; junction bases outside the gene matches: 5. Germline CDR1 is SGHDN and CDR2 is FVKESK. The CDR3 runs 15 residues.

This clone was recorded only once. V is TRBV23-1 and J is TRBJ2-5, with 11 bases aligning to TRBD1. The J call is uncertain, as TRBJ2-7 better fits the DNA end. TRBV23-1 is annotated as an ORF whose role is uncertain. The CDR3 totals 15 residues. DNA of the CDR3: TGCGCCAGCAGTCCCCCGGGACAGGGGGACTACGAGCAGTACTTC. Translating it yields CASSPPGQGDYEQYF.

This rearrangement joins TRBV9 to TRBJ1-2; D perhaps matches TRBD1 (5 bases). The CDR3 runs 14 residues. Germline V lookup: CDR1 SGDLS, CDR2 YYNGEE. Between the trimmed V and J ends, which lost 0 bases and 7 bases, there was a span of 13 bases. CDR3 in DNA: TGTGCCAGCAGCGTAGTAGGGGCAGGGCCTGGCTACACCTTC. Its protein is CASSVVGAGPGYTF.

The chain recombines TRBV19 with TRBJ2-7, with 13 bases fitting TRBD2. Losses at the gene ends were 1 base for V and 1 base for J; bases not matched to a gene: 4. Germline V gene sequence: CDR1 LNHDA, CDR2 SQIVND (reference sequence). This CDR3 region has 17 residues. Written as DNA, the CDR3 is TGTGCCAGTAGTATAGGCGGGACTAGCGGGAAGTCCTACGAGCAGTACTTC. Translation gives CASSIGGTSGKSYEQYF. The whole variable domain, remainder taken from reference TRBV19 and TRBJ2-7, is DGGITQSPKYLFRKEGQNVTLSCEQNLNHDAMYWYRQDPGQGLRLIYYSQIVNDFQKGDIAEGYSVSREKKESFPLTVTSAQKNPTAFYLCASSIGGTSGKSYEQYFGPGTRLTVT.

The gene calls are TRBV5-1 and TRBJ2-7, with 7 bases identical to TRBD2. Trimming took 1 base from V and 6 from J; bases not matched to a gene: 10. The CDR3 is made up of 15 amino acids. The V gene's germline CDR1 is SGHRS and CDR2 YFSETQ. This CDR3 reads CASSLRASGVREQYF. The CDR3 coding sequence is TGCGCCAGCAGCTTGCGGGCTAGCGGAGTCCGCGAGCAGTACTTC.

V usage is TRBV6-6 and J usage is TRBJ1-2; TRBD1 is a possible D gene (5 bases). The CDR3 is 16 residues long. The V end was cut by 5 bases, the J end by 4 bases, with 20 bases between. CDR1 MNHNY and CDR2 SVGAGI come from the germline V gene (reference sequence). CDR3 sequence: CASSPSNRGTGYGYTF. The CDR3, as DNA: TGTGCCAGCAGTCCATCCAACCGGGGGACGGGCTATGGCTACACCTTC.

The V gene is TRBV29-1, the J gene TRBJ1-1; no clear D gene. Between the trimmed V and J ends, which lost 5 bases and 3 bases, there was a span of 13 bases. The CDR3 length is 13 residues. From germline, CDR1 is SQVTM and CDR2 ANQGSEA. The CDR3 DNA sequence: TGCAGCGTTCGGGATACGTTGGACACTGAAGCTTTCTTT. Translated: CSVRDTLDTEAFF.

V usage is TRBV5-6 and J usage is TRBJ2-5; TRBD1 matches at 8 bases. Near its end, the DNA agrees better with TRBJ2-7, so the J call may be wrong. This CDR3 region has 15 residues. The germline V gene has CDR1 SGHDT and CDR2 YYEEEE. The CDR3 reads CASSFVETGDIEQYF. CDR3 in DNA: TGTGCCAGCAGCTTCGTTGAGACAGGGGATATCGAGCAGTACTTC.

The J gene is TRBJ2-7, the V gene TRBV7-9; 7 positions agree with TRBD1. The ends lost 4 bases at V and 7 bases at J; junction bases unmatched: 10. CDR3 length: 14 amino acids. Germline lookup yields CDR1 SEHNR and CDR2 FQNEAQ (reference sequence). The chain's CDR3 is CASSSGQVPREQYF. The CDR3 DNA is TGTGCCAGCAGCTCAGGACAGGTCCCTCGGGAGCAGTACTTC.

The rearrangement joins TRBV2 to TRBJ1-1; maybe TRBD1 (6 bases). Germline V gene lookup returns CDR1 SNHLY and CDR2 FYNNEI. Trimming removed 6 bases at V and 9 bases at J, with 17 bases between. The CDR3 length is 13 residues. This CDR3 reads CASRADSQGQAFF. For the CDR3, the DNA is TGTGCCAGCAGAGCGGACAGCCAGGGGCAAGCTTTCTTT.

The chain couples TRBV4-3 to TRBJ1-2; no definite D call. The CDR3 has 13 residues. Germline assignment: CDR1 LGHNA and CDR2 YSLEER. The V end lost 4 bases, the J end lost 6 bases, and 12 bases lay between the germline ends. This CDR3 reads CASSLTRGDGYTF. The CDR3 DNA reads as TGCGCCAGCAGCCTAACTCGCGGTGATGGCTACACCTTC.

The rearrangement uses TRBV5-4 and TRBJ2-1; 7 bases are shared with TRBD1. This CDR3 has 15 amino acids. Per germline, CDR1 SGHNT and CDR2 YYREEE (reference sequence). V dropped 4 bases and J dropped 8; count of bases not matched to a gene: 12. The chain's CDR3 is CASSVGDRVGDEQFF. CDR3 DNA sequence: TGTGCCAGCAGCGTAGGTGACAGGGTAGGGGATGAGCAGTTCTTC. The whole variable domain, remainder taken from reference TRBV5-4 and TRBJ2-1, is ETGVTQSPTHLIKTRGQQVTLRCSSQSGHNTVSWYQQALGQGPQFIFQYYREEENGRGNFPPRFSGLQFPNYSSELNVNALELDDSALYLCASSVGDRVGDEQFFGPGTRLTVL.

The rearrangement links TRBV19 to TRBJ2-7; the D gene is possibly TRBD2 (5 bases). The V gene lost 0 bases and the J gene lost 3 bases, with 18 bases spanning the gap. There are 17 residues in the CDR3. The germline V gene has CDR1 LNHDA and CDR2 SQIVND (reference sequence). CDR3: CASSIDTGVAQSYEQYF. DNA for the CDR3: TGTGCCAGTAGTATAGATACCGGGGTGGCGCAAAGCTACGAGCAGTACTTC.

V usage is TRBV5-1 and J usage is TRBJ2-7, with 10 bases aligning to TRBD2. The CDR3 contains 17 residues. Per germline, CDR1 SGHRS and CDR2 YFSETQ. V dropped 4 bases and J dropped 3; count of bases not matched to a gene: 13. CDR3 residues: CASSPGRLAGEYYEQYF. CDR3 nucleotides: TGCGCCAGCAGCCCTGGTCGGCTAGCGGGGGAGTACTACGAGCAGTACTTC.

The chain's CDR3 is CASSPTPNREEQYF. In DNA, the CDR3 is TGTGCCAGCAGTCCCACACCGAACCGGGAGGAACAGTACTTC. The chain employs TRBV2 and TRBJ2-7, with 7 positions matching TRBD2. This CDR3 spans 14 amino acids. Germline lookup yields CDR1 SNHLY and CDR2 FYNNEI. Trimming at V came to 5 bases and at J to 10 bases, leaving 14 bases not matched to a gene.

The J gene is TRBJ2-1, the V gene TRBV10-2; a weak D match, TRBD2 (5 bases). V lost 6 bases and J lost 4, with 16 bases in between. The length of the CDR3 is 15 residues. CDR1 is WSHSY and CDR2 is SAAADI in the germline V gene. The CDR3 here is CASRTRGSYYNEQFF. Here the CDR3 DNA reads TGCGCCAGCAGGACCAGAGGGTCATATTACAATGAGCAGTTCTTC.

This sequence joins TRBV9 and TRBJ1-2; D is ambiguous. The length of the CDR3 is 13 residues. Germline loops: CDR1 SGDLS, CDR2 YYNGEE. V was shortened by 0 bases and J by 4 bases, with 7 bases between the two germline ends. CDR3 protein: CASSVDGGYGYTF. CDR3 nucleotides: TGTGCCAGCAGCGTAGACGGAGGCTATGGCTACACCTTC.

The J gene is TRBJ1-6, the V gene TRBV5-6; weak D call: TRBD1 (6 bases). The CDR3 runs to 14 residues. The V and J ends lost 0 bases and 5 bases respectively, with 6 bases between them. Germline assignment: CDR1 SGHDT and CDR2 YYEEEE. CDR3: CASSLGGHNSPLHF. The CDR3 DNA is TGTGCCAGCAGCTTGGGGGGGCATAATTCACCCCTCCACTTT. Drawing the rest from reference TRBV5-6 and TRBJ1-6, the complete variable domain is DAGVTQSPTHLIKTRGQQVTLRCSPKSGHDTVSWYQQALGQGPQFIFQYYEEEERQRGNFPDRFSGHQFPNYSSELNVNALLLGDSALYLCASSLGGHNSPLHFGNGTRLTVT.

This chain links TRBV6-5 with TRBJ2-3; 10 nucleotides agree with TRBD2. The ends lost 2 bases at V and 2 bases at J; junction bases unmatched: 4. In germline, CDR1 is MNHEY, CDR2 SVGAGI. The CDR3 extends over 16 amino acids. CDR3 nucleotides: TGTGCCAGCAGTTACACTAGCGGGACCGTCACAGATACGCAGTATTTT. This encodes CASSYTSGTVTDTQYF.

This clone was seen once. This chain uses TRBV4-1 with TRBJ1-4; D is undetermined. This CDR3 is 15 amino acids long. The V gene's germline CDR1 is MGHRA and CDR2 YSYEKL. V lost 0 bases and J lost 0, with 5 bases in between. In DNA form, the CDR3 reads TGCGCCAGCAGCCAAGATGGAGCAACTAATGAAAAACTGTTTTTT. This sequence encodes CASSQDGATNEKLFF.